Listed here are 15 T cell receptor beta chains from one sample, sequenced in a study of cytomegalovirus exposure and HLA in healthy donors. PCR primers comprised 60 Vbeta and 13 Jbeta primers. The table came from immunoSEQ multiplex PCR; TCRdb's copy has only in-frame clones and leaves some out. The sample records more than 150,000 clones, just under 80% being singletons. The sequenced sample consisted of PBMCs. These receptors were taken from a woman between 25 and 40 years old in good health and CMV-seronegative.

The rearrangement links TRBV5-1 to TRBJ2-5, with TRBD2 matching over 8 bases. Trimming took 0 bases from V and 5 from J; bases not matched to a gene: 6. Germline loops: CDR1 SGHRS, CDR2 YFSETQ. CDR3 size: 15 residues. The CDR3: CASSLGYSGDETQYF. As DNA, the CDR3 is TGCGCCAGCAGCTTGGGCTATAGCGGGGACGAGACCCAGTACTTC.

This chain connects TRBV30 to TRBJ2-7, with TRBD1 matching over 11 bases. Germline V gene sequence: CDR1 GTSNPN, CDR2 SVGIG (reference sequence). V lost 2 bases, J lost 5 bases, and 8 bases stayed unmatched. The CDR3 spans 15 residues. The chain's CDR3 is CAWSSPGTGGNEQYF. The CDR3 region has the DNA TGTGCCTGGAGTTCTCCCGGGACAGGGGGTAACGAGCAGTACTTC.

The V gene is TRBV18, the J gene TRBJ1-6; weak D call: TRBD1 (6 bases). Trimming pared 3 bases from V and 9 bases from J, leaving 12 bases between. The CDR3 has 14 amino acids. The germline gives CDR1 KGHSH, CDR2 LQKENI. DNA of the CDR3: TGTGCCAGCTCACCGTCAGGGGCAAGTTCACCCCTCCACTTT. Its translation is CASSPSGASSPLHF.

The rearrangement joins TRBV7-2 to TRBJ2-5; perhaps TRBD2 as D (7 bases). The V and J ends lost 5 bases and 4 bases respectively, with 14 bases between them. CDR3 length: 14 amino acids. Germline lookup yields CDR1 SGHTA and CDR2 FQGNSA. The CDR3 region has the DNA TGTGCCAGCAGCGCCGGGGGGCTTGGAGAGACCCAGTACTTC. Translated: CASSAGGLGETQYF. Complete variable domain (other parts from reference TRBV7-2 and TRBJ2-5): GAGVSQSPSNKVTEKGKDVELRCDPISGHTALYWYRQSLGQGLEFLIYFQGNSAPDKSGLPSDRFSAERTGGSVSTLTIQRTQQEDSAVYLCASSAGGLGETQYFGPGTRLLVL.

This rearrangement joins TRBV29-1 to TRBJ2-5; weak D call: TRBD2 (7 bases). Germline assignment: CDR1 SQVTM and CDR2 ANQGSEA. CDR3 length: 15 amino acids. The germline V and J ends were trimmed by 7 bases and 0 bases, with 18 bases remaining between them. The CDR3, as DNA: TGCAGCGCTTTCAGGGGAGGGCTCTACCAAGAGACCCAGTACTTC. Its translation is CSAFRGGLYQETQYF.

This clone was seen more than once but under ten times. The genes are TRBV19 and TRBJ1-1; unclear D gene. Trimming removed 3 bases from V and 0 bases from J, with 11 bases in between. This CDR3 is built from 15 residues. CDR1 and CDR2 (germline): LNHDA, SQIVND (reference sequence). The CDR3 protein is CASSISAGMNTEAFF. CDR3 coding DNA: TGTGCCAGTAGTATTAGTGCGGGCATGAACACTGAAGCTTTCTTT.

DNA of the CDR3: TGTGCCAGTAGCCTCCCTGCTCAGGGGTATGGCAATCAGCCCCAGCATTTT. Translation gives CASSLPAQGYGNQPQHF. The J gene is TRBJ1-5, the V gene TRBV19, with a weak D call TRBD1 (6 bases). Germline V lookup: CDR1 LNHDA, CDR2 SQIVND (reference sequence). The length of the CDR3 is 17 residues. Trimming took off 6 bases at V and 2 bases at J, with 20 bases between the two ends.

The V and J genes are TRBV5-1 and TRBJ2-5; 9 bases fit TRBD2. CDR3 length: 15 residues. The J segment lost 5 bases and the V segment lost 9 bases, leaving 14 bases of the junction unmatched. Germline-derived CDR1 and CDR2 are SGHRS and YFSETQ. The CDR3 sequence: CATRRGGAGLETQYF. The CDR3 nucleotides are TGCGCCACCCGGCGGGGGGGGGCTGGATTGGAGACCCAGTACTTC.

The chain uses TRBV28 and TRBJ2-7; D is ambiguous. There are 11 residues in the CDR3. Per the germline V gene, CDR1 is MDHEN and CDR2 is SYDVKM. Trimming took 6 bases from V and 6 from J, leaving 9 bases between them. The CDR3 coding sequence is TGTGCCAGCAGCCCCTCGCGCGAGCAGTACTTC. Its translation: CASSPSREQYF.

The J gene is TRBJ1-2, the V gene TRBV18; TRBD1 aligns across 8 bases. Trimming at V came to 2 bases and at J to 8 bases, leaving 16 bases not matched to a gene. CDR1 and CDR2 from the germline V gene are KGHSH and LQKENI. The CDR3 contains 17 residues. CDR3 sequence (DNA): TGTGCCAGCTCACCAGTCTTATTGGGACAGGAAGAAGGGGGCTACACCTTC. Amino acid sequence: CASSPVLLGQEEGGYTF.

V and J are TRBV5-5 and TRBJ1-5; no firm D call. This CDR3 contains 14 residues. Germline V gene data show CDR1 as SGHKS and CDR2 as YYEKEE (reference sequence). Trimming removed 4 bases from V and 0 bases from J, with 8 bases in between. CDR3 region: CASSSGDSNQPQHF. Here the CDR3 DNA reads TGTGCCAGCAGCAGCGGGGATAGCAATCAGCCCCAGCATTTT.

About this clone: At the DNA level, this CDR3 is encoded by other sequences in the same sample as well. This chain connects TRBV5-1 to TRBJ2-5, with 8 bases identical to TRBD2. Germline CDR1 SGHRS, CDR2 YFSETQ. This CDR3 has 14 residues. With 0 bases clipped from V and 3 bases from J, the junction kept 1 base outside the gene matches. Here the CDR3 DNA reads TGCGCCAGCAGCTTGGAACTAGCGGAAGAGACCCAGTACTTC. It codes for CASSLELAEETQYF.

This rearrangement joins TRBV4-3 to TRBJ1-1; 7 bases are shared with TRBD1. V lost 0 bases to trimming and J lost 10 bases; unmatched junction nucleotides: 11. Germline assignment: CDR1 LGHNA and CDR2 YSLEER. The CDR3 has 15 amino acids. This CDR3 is CASSQDRNRGSGAFF. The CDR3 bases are TGCGCCAGCAGCCAAGATAGGAACAGGGGATCGGGAGCTTTCTTT.

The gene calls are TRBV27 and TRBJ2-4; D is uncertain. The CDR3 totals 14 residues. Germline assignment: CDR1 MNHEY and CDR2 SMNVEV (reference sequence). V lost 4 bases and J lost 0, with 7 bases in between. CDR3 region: CASSSPGAKNIQYF. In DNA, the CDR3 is TGTGCCAGCAGTTCTCCCGGAGCCAAAAACATTCAGTACTTC.

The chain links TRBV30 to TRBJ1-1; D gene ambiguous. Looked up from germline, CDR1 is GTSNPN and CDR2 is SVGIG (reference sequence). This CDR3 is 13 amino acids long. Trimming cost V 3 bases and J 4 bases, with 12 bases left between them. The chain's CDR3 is CAWRGPRGTEAFF. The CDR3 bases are TGTGCCTGGAGGGGTCCGCGGGGCACTGAAGCTTTCTTT.